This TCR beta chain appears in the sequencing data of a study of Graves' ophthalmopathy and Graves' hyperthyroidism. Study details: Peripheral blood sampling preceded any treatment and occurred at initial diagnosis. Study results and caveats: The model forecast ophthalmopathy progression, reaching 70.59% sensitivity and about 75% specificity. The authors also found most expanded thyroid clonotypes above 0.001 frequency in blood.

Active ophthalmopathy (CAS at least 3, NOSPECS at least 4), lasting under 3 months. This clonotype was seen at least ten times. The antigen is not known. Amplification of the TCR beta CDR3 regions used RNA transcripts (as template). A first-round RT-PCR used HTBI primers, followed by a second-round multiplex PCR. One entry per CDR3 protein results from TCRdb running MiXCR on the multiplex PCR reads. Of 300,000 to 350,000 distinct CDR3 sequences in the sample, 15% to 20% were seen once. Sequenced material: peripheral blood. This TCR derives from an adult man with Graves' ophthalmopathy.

CDR3 sequence (DNA): TGTGCCAGCAGCTCCGGAAGTCAGCCCCAGCATTTT. It specifies CASSSGSQPQHF. The chain joins TRBV7-9 to TRBJ1-5; unclear D gene. CDR3 length: 12 amino acids. Trimming took 4 bases from V and 6 from J, leaving 7 bases between them. Germline V gene sequence: CDR1 SEHNR, CDR2 FQNEAQ (reference sequence). Together with reference TRBV7-9 and TRBJ1-5, the CDR3 gives the full variable domain: DTGVSQNPRHKITKRGQNVTFRCDPISEHNRLYWYRQTLGQGPEFLTYFQNEAQLEKSRLLSDRFSAERPKGSFSTLEIQRTEQGDSAMYLCASSSGSQPQHFGDGTRLSIL.